Here is one T cell receptor (beta chain) with its context. No cognate antigen has been identified for it. Within one base of it there is no much larger clone, and no base qualities were kept. At diagnosis, peripheral blood, uninvolved tumor-adjacent lung and tumor were collected and stored as a combination of fresh-frozen and FFPE material. For TCR repertoire profiling, blood samples were analyzed as peripheral blood mononuclear cells. The data are from a study of T cells in localized non-small cell lung cancer (dated by TCRdb to between 2020 and 2021). As for the study more broadly: The study analyzed T cell repertoires of about 230 early-stage NSCLC patients, comparing tumors and uninvolved tumor-adjacent lungs. The cohort comprised 200 to 300 treatment-naïve NSCLC patients with resected, localized lung tumors. Of the NSCLC patients, about 130 were male and approximately 110 were female, and the mean age was approximately 64 years. The paper as a whole reports these results and caveats: Of the top 100 tumor clones, a median of roughly 57 were detected in paired uninvolved adjacent lung; under 30 were also among that lung's top 100. Uninvolved tumor-adjacent lung showed the highest T cell clonality, higher than tumor, which suggests more focused antigenic responses in the adjacent lung. Because of the exploratory design, TCR variables were selected using unadjusted p-values without false-discovery rate correction. Higher blood T cell density associated with longer overall survival, while higher adjacent-lung clonality associated with shorter survival. Multi-region tumor sequencing was not performed, so intratumor heterogeneity could not be excluded.

TCR beta CDR3 regions were sequenced from DNA using the immunoSEQ Assay. Per the original workflow: T cell density was computed as TCR beta template counts normalized to usable DNA estimated by amplifying housekeeping genes. The preseqR package was used to estimate richness by extrapolating to 400,000 templates for PBMC samples and to 120,000 templates for tissue samples. Clonality was defined as one minus Pielou's evenness. Tissue-enriched TCRs were identified by differential abundance testing using productive amino-acid clonotypes, minimum total count 5 and alpha 0.1. The Jaccard Index and the Morisita Overlap Index were used to measure how much the repertoires overlapped between compartments. GLIPH grouped TCR beta CDR3s together with public tetramer-defined viral CDR3s, and a viral motif had to include at least three viral sequences and show V-gene enrichment. Not all clones reach the TCRdb copy of this immuneACCESS table, which keeps in-frame sequences only. Checked studies attribute under half of the gap to unresolved V genes and leave the rest unexplained. V and J calls and clone size are those listed in that table; D and trimming were worked out from the DNA. The sample records 45,000 to 65,000 clones, 80% to 90% of which are singletons. The ten largest clones add up to 22% of the sample.

V trim: 4 bases; J trim: 5 bases; unmatched bases: 8. The germline V gene yields SGHRS for CDR1 and YFSETQ for CDR2. The CDR3, cysteine through phenylalanine, is 14 amino acids long. Here the CDR3 DNA is all that survives: 42 bases in frame from base 1. This receptor was taken from a man between 40 and 75 years old with stage I squamous cell lung carcinoma. The chain employs TRBV5-1 and TRBJ2-5, with 7 bases aligning to TRBD1. The material was peripheral blood, obtained before any cancer treatment. The CDR3 loop reads CASSPTQGTETQYF. Here is the DNA: TGCGCCAGCAGCCCCACACAGGGGACGGAGACCCAGTACTTC.